The subject of this entry is one TCR beta chain. Its cognate antigen is unknown. This PCR relied on a set of 60 Vbeta primers and 13 Jbeta primers. Produced via immunoSEQ multiplex PCR; TCRdb's table is partial and in-frame only. The table includes 140,000 to 150,000 clones, roughly 79% detected once. The study sampled nominally healthy donors, though unrecorded immune exposures were likely. This sample stems from a study of cytomegalovirus exposure and HLA in healthy donors. Overall study results and limits: TCR beta V- and J-gene trimming was later associated with a missense DCLRE1C variant.

CDR1 is MDHEN, CDR2 SYDVKM, per germline. The length of the CDR3 is 13 residues. The V end lost 5 bases, the J end lost 5 bases, and 12 bases lay between the germline ends. V usage is TRBV28 and J usage is TRBJ1-1; weak D call: TRBD1 (5 bases). What was sequenced was PBMCs. The receptor was derived from a woman aged 55-70 years in good health and CMV-seropositive. CDR3 amino acids: CASSPNGGTEAFF. CDR3 in DNA: TGTGCCAGCAGTCCGAACGGGGGGACTGAAGCTTTCTTT.